A selection of T cell receptor beta chains follows, all from one sample in a study of blood T cell repertoires in COVID-19. Method: immunoSEQ multiplex PCR; TCRdb's copy keeps in-frame clones and lacks some. The sample includes about 400,000 clones, about 89% of them seen just once. Sequenced: peripheral blood. Receptor source: a woman aged 25 to 39 with acute or convalescent COVID-19. CDR3s include the opening cysteine and the closing phenylalanine or tryptophan.

TRBV19 | CASSNQNHEQYF
TRBV5-4 | CASSLGGAASPMKAFF
TRBV19 | CASYQPGVSTEAFF
TRBV4-1 | CASSHTDRGLYEQYF
TRBV3-1/TRBV3-2 | CASSQGGEQFF
TRBV5-6 | CASSLRGGATDTQYF
TRBV29-1 | CSVGDRNYEQYF
TRBV25-1 | CASSDPSGGQTGELFF
TRBV29-1 | CSVPGGGRDEQYF
TRBV2 | CASRRGAPGYNEQFF
TRBV4-2 | CASSQDLLRNNYGYTF
TRBV2 | CASSVTGGFGGYTF
TRBV4-1 | CASSQAIPGTSVYNEQFF
TRBV29-1 | CNNIQGCCGTEAFF
TRBV7-7 | CASSSSPGEETQYF
TRBV9 | CASSPDRGPQETQYF
TRBV2 | CATSTPNYGYTF
TRBV7-2 | CASSPPSGTGGGETQYF
TRBV5-1 | CASSQTGAQSYEQYF
TRBV7-3 | CASSQRGSGLRDTQYF
TRBV6-6 | CASSLESRQFF
TRBV9 | CASSVEQESYGYTF
TRBV7-9 | CASSLDGVSGNTIYF
TRBV9 | CASSARQGYADTQYF
TRBV28 | CASRTGDYEQYF
TRBV14 | CASSQMTTGTGPLGELFF
TRBV4-1 | CASSHYDREGYEQYF
TRBV28 | CASSSPLTDTGELFF
TRBV19 | CASSKGQGSGSGANVLTF
TRBV7-9 | CASSHLRGSGANVLTF
TRBV5-6 | CASSLGPPAGYGHEQFF
TRBV6-5 | CASSRTGINEQYF
TRBV5-6 | CASSLGVTEAFF
TRBV6-5 | CAGSQRITGNTEAFF